This T cell receptor beta chain emerged from a study of vaccination effects on CD4 cells after COVID-19. Investigators separated out CD4+ T cells once less than 11 days of culture had passed. Vaccination of participants consisted of two doses of either the BNT162b2 or mRNA-1273 vaccine. Days 3 and 7 saw half the medium replaced with IL-2 medium. As to this clone: Its antigen remains unidentified.

The table came from immunoSEQ multiplex PCR; TCRdb's copy has only in-frame clones and leaves some out. The data contain approximately 9,300 clones, roughly 80% of them singletons. Between the trimmed V and J ends, which lost 5 bases and 8 bases, there was a span of 16 bases. The CDR3 has 14 residues. CDR1 and CDR2 (germline): SGHTA, FQGNSA. Sample: CD4+ T cells from PBMCs cultured without peptide, taken after COVID-19 vaccination. The receptor was isolated from a human donor who received a COVID-19 vaccine. The chain uses TRBV7-2 and TRBJ1-3, with TRBD1 as a possible D gene (5 bases). CDR3 region: CASSHPPGGDTIYF. DNA of the CDR3: TGTGCCAGCAGCCACCCCCCCGGGGGGGACACCATATATTTT.